This entry concerns a single T cell receptor (beta chain). These data originate in a study of CD8 T cells in ankylosing spondylitis. Making the TCR beta libraries involved quantitative 5'-RACE with molecular barcodes. TCRdb reprocessed the 5' RACE reads with MiXCR, giving one entry per CDR3 protein. Of 150,000 to 200,000 distinct CDR3 sequences in the sample, 25% to 35% were seen once. The V gene lost 4 bases and the J gene lost 0 bases, with 13 bases spanning the gap. The CDR3 spans 15 residues. Germline CDR1 reads SQVTM; CDR2 reads ANQGSEA. The sequencing input was synovial fluid, either unsorted or a sorted T cell fraction (not recorded which). The chain uses TRBV29-1 and TRBJ2-1; TRBD2 might be the D (5 bases). This receptor was obtained from a male donor with ankylosing spondylitis. CDR3 amino acids: CSVGPEGGSYNEQFF. The CDR3 bases are TGCAGCGTTGGCCCTGAAGGAGGCTCCTACAATGAGCAGTTCTTC.